One and the same sample provided the 17 T cell receptor beta chains below, sequenced in a study of early T cells in non-severe SARS-CoV-2 infection. One entry per CDR3 protein results from TCRdb running MiXCR on the 5' RACE reads. The data contain about 28,000 distinct CDR3 sequences, 4.6% of them singletons. The material was whole blood, obtained at baseline. The receptors shown here come from an adult who was a healthcare worker with PCR-confirmed SARS-CoV-2 infection or an uninfected control (not recorded which).

This clonotype showed up many times. The chain combines TRBV7-2 with TRBJ2-7; a possible D gene is TRBD1 (6 bases). The germline V gene has CDR1 SGHTA and CDR2 FQGNSA. V was pared by 0 bases and J by 6 bases, with 12 bases between. CDR3 length: 14 residues. The DNA of the CDR3 is TGTGCCAGCAGCTTAGCGCCCACAGGGTCCGAGCAGTACTTC. Translating it yields CASSLAPTGSEQYF.

This clonotype has a count of ten or more. This chain joins TRBV5-1 and TRBJ2-2; no reliable D call. With 0 bases removed from V and 0 bases from J, the gap between germline ends came to 9 bases. CDR1 and CDR2 (germline): SGHRS, YFSETQ. This CDR3 comprises 16 residues. Here the CDR3 DNA reads TGCGCCAGCAGCTTGGAGGGCCATGCGAACACCGGGGAGCTGTTTTTT. This encodes CASSLEGHANTGELFF.

This clonotype was detected many times. V is TRBV7-9 and J is TRBJ2-5, with 10 positions matching TRBD1. V lost 5 bases to trimming and J lost 1 base; unmatched junction nucleotides: 7. The CDR3 length is 16 residues. Germline V lookup: CDR1 SEHNR, CDR2 FQNEAQ (reference sequence). The DNA of the CDR3 is TGTGCCAGCAGCATCCGGGACAGGGGTGGCCAAGAGACCCAGTACTTC. Its translation is CASSIRDRGGQETQYF.

This clonotype was seen a handful of times. The chain links TRBV7-7 to TRBJ1-4; a possible D gene is TRBD1 (5 bases). CDR3 length: 15 residues. Per the germline V gene, CDR1 is SSHAT and CDR2 is FNYEAQ (reference sequence). The V and J ends lost 5 bases and 3 bases respectively, with 13 bases between them. The CDR3 bases are TGTGCCAGCAGCAGCTCAGGGAACCCTAATGAAAAACTGTTTTTT. Translating it yields CASSSSGNPNEKLFF.

By share, this clonotype counts as medium-sized. V is TRBV7-2 and J is TRBJ2-3; tentatively, D is TRBD2 (6 bases). The CDR3 has 16 residues. The germline gives CDR1 SGHTA, CDR2 FQGNSA. V shed 1 base and J shed 2 bases, with 13 bases lying between them. The CDR3 here is CASSLGLARDTDTQYF. As DNA, the CDR3 is TGTGCCAGCAGCTTAGGTTTGGCGCGGGACACAGATACGCAGTATTTT.

This clonotype was found many times. V and J are TRBV7-6 and TRBJ2-1; the match to TRBD2 covers 8 bases. The CDR3 contains 17 residues. The junction had 12 bases not matched to a gene; V was cut back by 1 base and J by 7 bases. Germline values: CDR1 SGHVS, CDR2 FNYEAQ. The CDR3 nucleotides read TGTGCCAGCAGCTTAGGGACTAGCCGGGGGGCCTTAAATGAGCAGTTCTTC. Its protein product is CASSLGTSRGALNEQFF.

V gene TRBV3-1 combines with J gene TRBJ2-7; 11 nucleotides align to TRBD1. Germline CDR1 and CDR2: LGHDT and YNNKEL (reference sequence). Germline trimming cut 4 bases from V and 3 bases from J; bases unmatched to any gene: 14. This CDR3 contains 18 residues. This CDR3 is CASSPFRTGGFLDYEQYF. CDR3 DNA: TGTGCCAGCAGCCCTTTCCGGACAGGGGGCTTTTTGGACTACGAGCAGTACTTC.

This clonotype was seen at least ten times. The genes are TRBV29-1 and TRBJ1-1, with D unresolved. This CDR3 spans 11 amino acids. V lost 0 bases and J lost 4, with 3 bases in between. Germline CDR1 is SQVTM and CDR2 is ANQGSEA. This CDR3 is CSVEEGTEAFF. DNA for the CDR3: TGCAGCGTTGAAGAGGGCACTGAAGCTTTCTTT.

This clonotype was found many times. This sequence joins TRBV6-2 or TRBV6-3 and TRBJ2-3; possibly TRBD1 for D (5 bases). The CDR3 contains 16 residues. Germline V gene lookup returns CDR1 MNHEY and CDR2 SVGEGT. The V end lost 3 bases, the J end lost 1 base, and 14 bases lay between the germline ends. DNA of the CDR3: TGTGCCAGCAGTTATCAGACAGAGCACCGCACAGATACGCAGTATTTT. Translated, it gives CASSYQTEHRTDTQYF.

This clonotype turned up a few times. This chain joins TRBV29-1 and TRBJ2-3, with 7 bases that match TRBD2. Losses at the gene ends were 2 bases for V and 1 base for J; bases not matched to a gene: 3. There are 14 residues in the CDR3. Looked up from germline, CDR1 is SQVTM and CDR2 is ANQGSEA. CDR3 region: CSVEPRERTDTQYF. DNA of the CDR3: TGCAGCGTTGAACCGCGGGAGCGCACAGATACGCAGTATTTT.

This clonotype showed up many times. The rearrangement joins TRBV29-1 to TRBJ2-1; 13 bases match TRBD2. From germline, CDR1 is SQVTM and CDR2 ANQGSEA. Trimming at V came to 1 base and at J to 7 bases, leaving 13 bases not matched to a gene. The CDR3 extends over 18 amino acids. CDR3 bases: TGCAGCGTTGAAGTTCCGACTAGCGGGAGGATCCCTGGTAATGAGCAGTTCTTC. It encodes CSVEVPTSGRIPGNEQFF.

This clonotype came up many times. This rearrangement joins TRBV29-1 to TRBJ1-5; tentative D call: TRBD1 (5 bases). The V end lost 6 bases, the J end lost 1 base, and 7 bases lay between the germline ends. The CDR3 sequence is 12 residues long. Germline V gene sequence: CDR1 SQVTM, CDR2 ANQGSEA. Written as DNA, the CDR3 is TGCAGCGTCCGGGACAGCAATCAGCCCCAGCATTTT. Translating gives CSVRDSNQPQHF.

This clonotype was seen at least ten times. This sequence joins TRBV18 and TRBJ2-3; 9 positions match TRBD2. Trimming at V came to 5 bases and at J to 4 bases, leaving 10 bases not matched to a gene. The CDR3 spans 16 residues. Germline V gene data show CDR1 as KGHSH and CDR2 as LQKENI. For the CDR3, the DNA is TGTGCCAGCTCATCGGAGCGGGGGGCGGGCCCAGATACGCAGTATTTT. This codes for CASSSERGAGPDTQYF.

This clonotype was seen at least ten times. The CDR3 sequence: CASSGGGQETQYF. For the CDR3, the DNA is TGTGCCAGCAGCGGCGGGGGGCAAGAGACCCAGTACTTC. The rearrangement links TRBV11-2 to TRBJ2-5, with TRBD2 matching 8 bases. Trimming at V came to 5 bases and at J to 2 bases, leaving 1 base not matched to a gene. This CDR3 contains 13 residues. Germline loops: CDR1 SGHAT, CDR2 FQNNGV.

The gene calls are TRBV6-5 and TRBJ2-3, with D tentatively TRBD1 (6 bases). Germline assignment: CDR1 MNHEY and CDR2 SVGAGI. The CDR3 length is 15 residues. Trimming removed 6 bases from V and 5 bases from J, with 18 bases in between. The CDR3 nucleotides are TGTGCCAGCAGCCCCAACCAGGGGAGTGAAGATACGCAGTATTTT. Its protein is CASSPNQGSEDTQYF.

A note on this clonotype: The conserved phenylalanine or tryptophan normally closing the CDR3 is absent here, so this likely arose from a read error. The J gene is TRBJ1-1, the V gene TRBV3-1, with a weak D call TRBD1 (5 bases). The CDR3 loop spans 16 amino acids. Germline CDR1 and CDR2: LGHDT and YNNKEL (reference sequence). V gave up 4 bases and J gave up 0 bases, with 15 bases separating them. The CDR3 loop reads CASSREGGVLNTEAFV. The CDR3 nucleotides read TGTGCCAGCAGCCGAGAGGGAGGGGTGCTGAACACTGAAGCTTTCGTT.

This clonotype was counted at least ten times. This chain joins TRBV2 and TRBJ2-2, with 9 bases lining up with TRBD2. The V gene end was trimmed by 9 bases and the J gene end by 1 base; junction bases not matched to a gene: 3. This CDR3 is 14 amino acids long. CDR1 SNHLY and CDR2 FYNNEI come from the germline V gene. CDR3 residues: CASRLAVNTGELFF. DNA for the CDR3: TGTGCCAGTCGACTAGCGGTGAACACCGGGGAGCTGTTTTTT.